Listed here are 27 T cell receptor beta chains from one sample, sequenced in a study of blood T cell repertoires in COVID-19. Clones were sequenced by immunoSEQ multiplex PCR, and TCRdb holds only the in-frame ones, with some missing. The table lists 200,000 to 250,000 clones, just over 85% of them singletons. Sequencing was performed on peripheral blood. These receptors were obtained from a young man with active or convalescent COVID-19.

The rearrangement joins TRBV19 to TRBJ2-3; 13 nucleotides agree with TRBD2. Germline assignment: CDR1 LNHDA and CDR2 SQIVND (reference sequence). This CDR3 has 15 amino acids. Trimming at V came to 5 bases and at J to 1 base, leaving 0 bases not matched to a gene. The CDR3, as DNA: TGTGCCAGTAGTGGACTAGCGGGAGGCACAGATACGCAGTATTTT. This translates into CASSGLAGGTDTQYF.

V usage is TRBV6-5 and J usage is TRBJ1-5; perhaps TRBD1 as D (6 bases). The CDR3 loop spans 15 amino acids. CDR1 is MNHEY and CDR2 is SVGAGI in the germline V gene. Trimming took off 5 bases at V and 2 bases at J, with 13 bases between the two ends. The CDR3 region has the DNA TGTGCCAGCAGTCCTACAGGGCTAGGCAATCAGCCCCAGCATTTT. Translating it yields CASSPTGLGNQPQHF.

The chain carries TRBV27 and TRBJ1-6; 7 bases agree with TRBD1. Germline-derived CDR1 and CDR2 are MNHEY and SMNVEV (reference sequence). Trimming cost V 3 bases and J 1 base; bases outside gene matches: 3. The CDR3 spans 16 residues. CDR3: CASSLGTESYNSPLHF. DNA for the CDR3: TGTGCCAGCAGTTTGGGGACAGAATCCTATAATTCACCCCTCCACTTT.

The rearrangement joins TRBV6-4 to TRBJ1-3; 7 bases map to TRBD1. The CDR3 spans 14 residues. CDR1 and CDR2 (germline): MRHNA, SNTAGT. V lost 5 bases and J lost 4; bases outside the gene matches: 5. CDR3 protein: CASSPGTDGNTIYF. The CDR3 nucleotides read TGTGCCAGCAGTCCCGGGACAGACGGAAACACCATATATTTT.

This clone was recorded a few times. The CDR3 bases are TGCGCCAGCAGTGCGCTAGCGGGCACCGGGGAGCTGTTTTTT. The encoded protein is CASSALAGTGELFF. This rearrangement joins TRBV10-2 to TRBJ2-2, with 8 positions matching TRBD2. The germline V gene has CDR1 WSHSY and CDR2 SAAADI. The junction had 2 bases not matched to a gene; V was cut back by 4 bases and J by 4 bases. The CDR3 consists of 14 residues.

V gene TRBV7-8 combines with J gene TRBJ1-4, with a tentative D call TRBD1 (5 bases). Germline loops: CDR1 SGHVS, CDR2 FQNEAQ. Trimming left V 5 bases short and J 6 bases short, with 16 bases between. The CDR3 length is 15 residues. CDR3 coding DNA: TGTGCCAGCAGCCCAAGCCTGGGGGGTTATGAAAAACTGTTTTTT. Its translation: CASSPSLGGYEKLFF.

J is TRBJ1-1 and V is TRBV27; maybe TRBD1 (5 bases). The CDR3 is made up of 15 amino acids. V lost 5 bases, J lost 4 bases, and 17 bases lay in between. Germline CDR1 MNHEY, CDR2 SMNVEV (reference sequence). The CDR3 region has the DNA TGTGCCAGCAGTATATACAGGAAAGGGCCCACTGAAGCTTTCTTT. Translated: CASSIYRKGPTEAFF.

This chain links TRBV4-3 with TRBJ2-7; no reliable D call. This CDR3 comprises 13 residues. V shed 2 bases and J shed 1 base, with 6 bases lying between them. From germline, CDR1 is LGHNA and CDR2 YSLEER. The CDR3 sequence: CASSQSRSYEQYF. DNA for the CDR3: TGCGCCAGCAGCCAATCGCGGTCCTACGAGCAGTACTTC.

The chain joins TRBV27 to TRBJ2-7, with a tentative D call TRBD1 (6 bases). Germline loops: CDR1 MNHEY, CDR2 SMNVEV (reference sequence). The CDR3 is made up of 13 amino acids. Trimming left V 5 bases short and J 6 bases short, with 14 bases between. This CDR3 is CASSQQGVSEQYF. The DNA of the CDR3 is TGTGCCAGCAGTCAACAGGGTGTTAGCGAGCAGTACTTC.

This clone was observed a single time. This chain links TRBV4-3 with TRBJ2-2; 11 bases are shared with TRBD2. The V and J ends lost 2 bases and 4 bases, in that order; junction bases with no gene match: 6. The CDR3 runs to 17 residues. Germline V gives CDR1 LGHNA, CDR2 YSLEER. The DNA of the CDR3 is TGCGCCAGCAGCCAAACTAGCGGGAGTAGGAGCACCGGGGAGCTGTTTTTT. Protein product: CASSQTSGSRSTGELFF.

With regard to this clone: The sample contains more than one DNA sequence encoding this CDR3. The rearrangement links TRBV4-1 to TRBJ1-5, with 11 positions matching TRBD1. The CDR3 runs 14 residues. Trimming removed 3 bases from V and 7 bases from J; junction bases left unmatched: 2. CDR1 and CDR2 (germline): MGHRA, YSYEKL. The CDR3 DNA sequence: TGCGCCAGCAGCCAGGGACAGGGGGGACAGCCCCAGCATTTT. As protein: CASSQGQGGQPQHF.

The chain employs TRBV7-2 and TRBJ1-2; D is ambiguous. Germline CDR1 SGHTA, CDR2 FQGNSA. The CDR3 is 12 amino acids. With 4 bases removed from V and 8 bases from J, the gap between germline ends came to 11 bases. CDR3 DNA sequence: TGTGCCAGCAGCTCCACTTCGGGGGGCTACACCTTC. This sequence encodes CASSSTSGGYTF.

The chain is built from TRBV5-1 and TRBJ2-1, with TRBD2 matching over 9 bases. Trimming cost V 2 bases and J 7 bases; bases outside gene matches: 4. Germline V gives CDR1 SGHRS, CDR2 YFSETQ. This CDR3 has 14 residues. The CDR3 sequence: CASSLNSGSNEQFF. CDR3 bases: TGCGCCAGCAGCTTAAATAGCGGGAGTAATGAGCAGTTCTTC.

V is TRBV14 and J is TRBJ2-1; no clear D gene. This CDR3 has 12 amino acids. CDR1 is SGHDN and CDR2 is FVKESK in the germline V gene. V was shortened by 2 bases and J by 15 bases, with 14 bases between the two germline ends. CDR3 bases: TGTGCCAGCAGCCAATCCACGTTCAGATCGTTCTTC. Translating gives CASSQSTFRSFF.

This clone was recorded once. This chain links TRBV7-8 with TRBJ2-1; possible D gene TRBD1, 5 bases. Trimming left V 1 base short and J 2 bases short, with 9 bases between. Germline values: CDR1 SGHVS, CDR2 FQNEAQ. The CDR3 contains 15 residues. The CDR3 nucleotides read TGTGCCAGCAGCTTAGGACAGAACGCCTACAATGAGCAGTTCTTC. Its protein is CASSLGQNAYNEQFF.

The chain is built from TRBV3-1 (or the pseudogene TRBV3-2) and TRBJ1-1; no reliable D call. The V gene's germline CDR1 is LGHDT and CDR2 YNNKEL (reference sequence). V dropped 0 bases and J dropped 7 bases, with 9 bases sitting between them. CDR3 length: 13 amino acids. Here the CDR3 DNA reads TGTGCCAGCAGCCAAGATACGAAGCTTGAAGCTTTCTTT. As protein: CASSQDTKLEAFF.

The genes are TRBV3-1 (or the pseudogene TRBV3-2) and TRBJ2-5; weak D call: TRBD1 (6 bases). Trimming took 5 bases from V and 1 from J, leaving 14 bases between them. CDR1 and CDR2 (germline): LGHDT, YNNKEL (reference sequence). The CDR3 is made up of 15 amino acids. The CDR3 protein is CASSGTGILQETQYF. The CDR3 region has the DNA TGTGCCAGCAGCGGAACAGGGATACTCCAAGAGACCCAGTACTTC.

The chain employs TRBV5-4 and TRBJ2-7; tentatively, D is TRBD1 (5 bases). Germline loops: CDR1 SGHNT, CDR2 YYREEE (reference sequence). V lost 2 bases and J 4 bases, leaving 16 bases between the germline ends. This CDR3 has 15 residues. CDR3 coding DNA: TGTGCCAGCAGCTTTGGGGCCACCCTTGGGTACGAGCAGTACTTC. This sequence encodes CASSFGATLGYEQYF.

This clone was recorded only once. CDR3 protein: CAWSVGANEKLFF. The CDR3 DNA sequence: TGTGCCTGGAGTGTAGGGGCTAATGAAAAACTGTTTTTT. The chain carries TRBV30 and TRBJ1-4; D perhaps matches TRBD1 (5 bases). The germline gives CDR1 GTSNPN, CDR2 SVGIG (reference sequence). V gave up 0 bases and J gave up 3 bases, with 5 bases separating them. The CDR3 spans 13 residues. The variable domain in full, with the rest retrieved from reference TRBV30 and TRBJ1-4, is SQTIHQWPATLVQPVGSPLSLECTVEGTSNPNLYWYRQAAGRGLQLLFYSVGIGQISSEVPQNLSASRPQDRQFILSSKKLLLSDSGFYLCAWSVGANEKLFFGSGTQLSVL.

The genes are TRBV30 and TRBJ1-4; TRBD1 matches 7 bases. V shed 3 bases, J shed 0 bases, and the junction held 4 bases outside the gene matches. Germline V lookup: CDR1 GTSNPN, CDR2 SVGIG (reference sequence). The CDR3 covers 15 residues. CDR3 sequence (DNA): TGTGCCTGGAGGGAAGGGACAGCAACTAATGAAAAACTGTTTTTT. It codes for CAWREGTATNEKLFF.

The rearrangement links TRBV5-1 to TRBJ2-1; TRBD2 matches at 9 bases. Looked up from germline, CDR1 is SGHRS and CDR2 is YFSETQ. Losses at the gene ends were 0 bases for V and 2 bases for J; bases not matched to a gene: 9. The CDR3 contains 18 residues. The CDR3 loop is CASSLGSLAGTTYNEQFF. In nucleotides, the CDR3 is TGCGCCAGCAGCTTGGGGTCACTAGCGGGCACTACCTACAATGAGCAGTTCTTC.

The genes are TRBV12-3 or TRBV12-4 and TRBJ1-2; D is perhaps TRBD1 (5 bases). Trimming shortened V by 1 base and J by 12 bases, and 12 bases separated the two germline ends. This CDR3 is 12 amino acids long. The chain's CDR3 is CASSLGGHVHTF. The CDR3 nucleotides read TGTGCCAGCAGTTTAGGGGGCCACGTCCACACCTTC.

The J gene is TRBJ1-1, the V gene TRBV25-1; possible D gene TRBD1, 6 bases. The CDR3 consists of 16 residues. V was cut by 3 bases and J by 1 base, with 15 bases left in between. Looked up from germline, CDR1 is MGHDK and CDR2 is SYGVNS. CDR3 residues: CASSEAPRTANTEAFF. In nucleotides, the CDR3 is TGTGCCAGCAGTGAGGCACCGCGGACAGCGAACACTGAAGCTTTCTTT. Full variable domain (rest looked up from reference TRBV25-1 and TRBJ1-1): EADIYQTPRYLVIGTGKKITLECSQTMGHDKMYWYQQDPGMELHLIHYSYGVNSTEKGDLSSESTVSRIRTEHFPLTLESARPSHTSQYLCASSEAPRTANTEAFFGQGTRLTVV.

This chain joins TRBV30 and TRBJ1-5; 8 nucleotides agree with TRBD1. The germline V gene encodes CDR1 GTSNPN and CDR2 SVGIG (reference sequence). Trimming cost V 2 bases and J 4 bases; bases outside gene matches: 7. This CDR3 spans 15 amino acids. CDR3 in DNA: TGTGCCTGGAGTACGGACAGGGCAGGTAATCAGCCCCAGCATTTT. This gives the protein CAWSTDRAGNQPQHF.

The chain joins TRBV30 to TRBJ2-7; 7 nucleotides line up with TRBD1. The V gene's germline CDR1 is GTSNPN and CDR2 SVGIG (reference sequence). Trimming took 4 bases from V and 2 from J; bases not matched to a gene: 11. The CDR3 totals 15 residues. The CDR3 loop is CAWTQERTGTYEQYF. DNA for the CDR3: TGTGCCTGGACCCAAGAGAGGACAGGAACCTACGAGCAGTACTTC.

The chain joins TRBV19 to TRBJ2-7, with TRBD2 matching over 14 bases. The CDR3 consists of 17 residues. CDR1 LNHDA and CDR2 SQIVND come from the germline V gene (reference sequence). V was clipped by 7 bases and J by 2 bases; unmatched bases: 10. The CDR3 bases are TGTGCCAGTAACCCAGGGACTAGCGGGAGCTCCCCCTACGAGCAGTACTTC. Its protein is CASNPGTSGSSPYEQYF.

V gene TRBV6-2 or TRBV6-3 combines with J gene TRBJ2-1, with a weak D call TRBD2 (5 bases). CDR3 length: 15 residues. Per germline, CDR1 MNHEY and CDR2 SVGEGT. Between the trimmed V and J ends, which lost 5 bases and 0 bases, there was a span of 11 bases. CDR3 DNA: TGTGCCAGCAGTGACGGGATTAGCTCCTACAATGAGCAGTTCTTC. Protein: CASSDGISSYNEQFF.